The clone carrying this T cell receptor beta chain was seen once. Its antigen is unknown. The data belong to a study of T cell responses to AZD1222 COVID-19 vaccine. Libraries were prepared by immunoSEQ multiplex PCR; TCRdb keeps only in-frame clonotypes and omits some of them. Of roughly 96,000 clones in the sample, approximately 87% were seen once. V lost 5 bases, J lost 0 bases, and 20 bases lay in between. The germline V gene has CDR1 LNHDA and CDR2 SQIVND (reference sequence). The CDR3 is 18 amino acids. Broader study findings: Reportedly, close to half of spike-specific TCRs are directed against unmutated variant regions. CD4 TCRs associated with vaccination spanned spike, dominating at 160-218 and 743-854. In a largely white British group with more females than males, clonal diversity was possibly underestimated. A rise in Spike-specific TCR breadth and depth followed two AZD1222 doses.

The receptor was derived from an adult in good health. This material consisted of peripheral blood, taken on day 0 of AZD1222 vaccination. This sequence joins TRBV19 and TRBJ1-5; D unclear. CDR3 coding DNA: TGTGCCAGTAGTCTCTTTGGGCAGGAAATTTATAGCAATCAGCCCCAGCATTTT. Translation gives CASSLFGQEIYSNQPQHF.